This entry is about one TCR beta chain. These data belong to a study of blood T cells in healthy people across ages. Primed by a sample-barcoded 5' primer and a J-beta primer mix, a second PCR proceeded for 7 to 11 cycles. TCRdb independently ran MiXCR on the 5' RACE reads; one entry per CDR3 protein. This sample has about 1.6 million distinct CDR3 sequences; around 35% occur once, and the top ten carry approximately 10%. The ends were cut back, 8 bases at V and 2 bases at J, with 9 bases in the middle. There are 12 residues in the CDR3. Germline V gene lookup returns CDR1 ENHRY and CDR2 SYGVKD. This receptor was taken from a woman aged 25 to 45 in good health. The source material was blood. The rearrangement links TRBV10-3 to TRBJ1-2; no clear D. Here the CDR3 DNA reads TGTGCCATCCCGCGGGAAAACTATGGCTACACCTTC. Its protein product is CAIPRENYGYTF.